The 29 T cell receptor beta chains in this list originate from one sample, sequenced in a study of blood T cell repertoires in COVID-19. Sequencing used immunoSEQ multiplex PCR; TCRdb keeps in-frame clones, though not all of them. In the table there are roughly 100,000 clones, over 60% of which are singletons. The specimen sequenced was peripheral blood. The receptors originated from a man in his 70s with acute or convalescent COVID-19.

This clone came up once. V is TRBV5-6 and J is TRBJ2-7, with 8 bases fitting TRBD2. CDR1 is SGHDT and CDR2 is YYEEEE in the germline V gene. The trim removed 1 base at V and 3 bases at J, leaving 12 bases unmatched. This CDR3 spans 17 amino acids. CDR3 bases: TGTGCCAGCAGCTTGAGTTCACGAGCGGGGGATGACTACGAGCAGTACGTC. It specifies CASSLSSRAGDDYEQYV.

The chain recombines TRBV10-3 with TRBJ1-4; 9 bases are shared with TRBD1. This CDR3 comprises 15 residues. V lost 2 bases to trimming and J lost 7 bases; unmatched junction nucleotides: 5. Germline loops: CDR1 ENHRY, CDR2 SYGVKD. CDR3 protein: CAISERTGVFEKLFF. Written as DNA, the CDR3 is TGTGCCATCAGTGAGAGGACAGGGGTTTTTGAAAAACTGTTTTTT.

This clone was observed a single time. The chain joins TRBV6-2 or TRBV6-3 to TRBJ1-2; 9 positions match TRBD1. V was clipped by 6 bases and J by 8 bases; unmatched bases: 7. This CDR3 comprises 13 residues. Germline loops: CDR1 MNHEY, CDR2 SVGEGT. The CDR3: CASSLDRGAGYTF. The CDR3 nucleotides are TGTGCCAGCAGCCTGGACAGGGGAGCCGGCTACACCTTC.

The chain carries TRBV4-2 and TRBJ1-2; the D gene is possibly TRBD1 (6 bases). Trimming removed 2 bases at V and 4 bases at J, with 17 bases between. The germline CDR1 and CDR2 sequences are LGHNA and YNFKEQ. The CDR3 runs to 16 residues. The CDR3 region has the DNA TGTGCCAGCAGCCAAATGTTAGGGGGGGCTGCCTATGGCTACACCTTC. Its protein product is CASSQMLGGAAYGYTF.

The gene calls are TRBV2 and TRBJ1-2; the D gene is possibly TRBD1 (6 bases). The CDR3 covers 14 residues. Trimming cost V 9 bases and J 7 bases, with 21 bases left between them. Germline V lookup: CDR1 SNHLY, CDR2 FYNNEI. CDR3 bases: TGTGCCAGAATGTTACCGGGACAAGTCACTGGCTACACCTTC. This sequence encodes CARMLPGQVTGYTF.

This chain connects TRBV2 to TRBJ2-2; 11 bases line up with TRBD1. The length of the CDR3 is 17 residues. Germline loops: CDR1 SNHLY, CDR2 FYNNEI. Trimming at V came to 4 bases and at J to 3 bases, leaving 7 bases not matched to a gene. As DNA, the CDR3 is TGTGCCAGCAGTGTCTCCGGACAGGGGGCCTACACCGGGGAGCTGTTTTTT. Its protein product is CASSVSGQGAYTGELFF.

The count of this clone is one. The genes are TRBV6-1 and TRBJ1-5; the D is unclear. V gave up 3 bases and J gave up 1 base, with 7 bases separating them. From germline, CDR1 is MNHNS and CDR2 SASEGT. The CDR3 contains 14 residues. This chain's CDR3 is CASSELLSNQPQHF. The CDR3 bases are TGTGCCAGCAGTGAGTTACTGAGCAATCAGCCCCAGCATTTT.

This chain links TRBV27 with TRBJ2-7; possible D gene TRBD1, 6 bases. The CDR3 runs 14 residues. With 8 bases removed from V and 1 base from J, the gap between germline ends came to 15 bases. The germline CDR1 and CDR2 sequences are MNHEY and SMNVEV (reference sequence). The CDR3 loop reads CASRNRAESYEQYF. For the CDR3, the DNA is TGTGCCAGCCGTAACAGGGCTGAGTCCTACGAGCAGTACTTC.

This clone was counted at least ten times. The sample has other DNA sequences that encode this CDR3 too. The rearrangement links TRBV5-1 to TRBJ2-5, with 7 bases matching TRBD2. Germline V lookup: CDR1 SGHRS, CDR2 YFSETQ. The CDR3 covers 13 residues. V lost 0 bases, J lost 4 bases, and 0 bases stayed unmatched. The CDR3 DNA sequence: TGCGCCAGCAGCTTGGCGGGAGGAGAGACCCAGTACTTC. Its protein product is CASSLAGGETQYF.

The V and J genes are TRBV18 and TRBJ1-3; no reliable D call. CDR3 length: 17 residues. V was pared by 4 bases and J by 0 bases, with 16 bases between. Germline CDR1 KGHSH, CDR2 LQKENI. CDR3 in amino acids: CASSRDSPAFSGNTIYF. The CDR3 nucleotides read TGTGCCAGCTCACGAGACTCTCCCGCGTTCTCTGGAAACACCATATATTTT.

The gene calls are TRBV9 and TRBJ1-1; D possibly corresponds to TRBD1 (6 bases). The germline V gene has CDR1 SGDLS and CDR2 YYNGEE. CDR3 length: 15 residues. The ends were cut back, 0 bases at V and 3 bases at J, with 12 bases in the middle. The CDR3 nucleotides read TGTGCCAGCAGCGTAGGAGGGGGGGCGTACACTGAAGCTTTCTTT. Its protein is CASSVGGGAYTEAFF.

V gene TRBV5-6 combines with J gene TRBJ2-3, with 10 positions matching TRBD2. The CDR3 sequence is 18 residues long. Unmatched junction bases numbered 10, after V lost 0 bases and J lost 3 bases. Germline CDR1 and CDR2: SGHDT and YYEEEE. CDR3 sequence (DNA): TGTGCCAGCAGCTTGGATCCCCTACTAGCGGGGAGGACAGATACGCAGTATTTT. Translated, it gives CASSLDPLLAGRTDTQYF.

J is TRBJ1-2 and V is TRBV30; 8 bases line up with TRBD1. V lost 3 bases, J lost 4 bases, and 4 bases stayed unmatched. The CDR3 length is 13 residues. Germline CDR1 is GTSNPN and CDR2 is SVGIG (reference sequence). CDR3 in amino acids: CAWRNTGGYGYTF. CDR3 bases: TGTGCCTGGAGGAATACAGGGGGCTATGGCTACACCTTC.

The rearrangement uses TRBV5-1 and TRBJ2-3, with D tentatively TRBD2 (5 bases). CDR1 is SGHRS and CDR2 is YFSETQ in the germline V gene. Deletions cut 1 base from V and 1 base from J, with 10 bases between. The length of the CDR3 is 15 residues. CDR3 amino acids: CASSLKAGGTDTQYF. The CDR3 DNA follows: TGCGCCAGCAGCTTGAAGGCCGGGGGCACAGATACGCAGTATTTT.

The chain employs TRBV28 and TRBJ2-4, with TRBD2 matching 12 bases. The CDR3 is 14 residues long. Looked up from germline, CDR1 is MDHEN and CDR2 is SYDVKM. J was trimmed by 6 bases and V by 6 bases; bases with no gene match: 3. In DNA, the CDR3 is TGTGCCAGCAGCGTGGGACTAGCGGGAAACATTCAGTACTTC. Its translation is CASSVGLAGNIQYF.

In this sample, this clone turned up a few times. The chain joins TRBV6-5 to TRBJ2-1; TRBD2 matches 8 bases. Germline loops: CDR1 MNHEY, CDR2 SVGAGI. J was trimmed by 9 bases and V by 5 bases; bases with no gene match: 12. The CDR3 is 15 amino acids. CDR3 residues: CASSRSAGARSEQFF. CDR3 DNA: TGTGCCAGCAGTCGGTCAGCGGGAGCCCGATCTGAGCAGTTCTTC.

The chain couples TRBV19 to TRBJ1-2, with 11 bases fitting TRBD1. This CDR3 has 14 amino acids. Germline V gives CDR1 LNHDA, CDR2 SQIVND (reference sequence). With 6 bases clipped from V and 8 bases from J, the junction kept 8 bases outside the gene matches. DNA for the CDR3: TGTGCCAGTAGGAGGACAGGGGGCATAGAAGGCTACACCTTC. Amino acids: CASRRTGGIEGYTF.

The J gene is TRBJ2-3, the V gene TRBV18; 7 bases map to TRBD1. The CDR3 contains 19 residues. V gave up 2 bases and J gave up 3 bases; unmatched junction bases: 17. Germline loops: CDR1 KGHSH, CDR2 LQKENI. The CDR3: CASSPNRGFDPPLTDTQYF. In DNA form, the CDR3 reads TGTGCCAGCTCACCAAACAGGGGATTCGACCCACCTTTGACAGATACGCAGTATTTT.

The CDR3 here is CARRGQGVSGYTF. In nucleotides, the CDR3 is TGTGCCAGACGGGGACAGGGGGTTAGTGGCTACACCTTC. The chain uses TRBV7-2 and TRBJ1-2; 11 bases agree with TRBD1. Germline CDR1 reads SGHTA; CDR2 reads FQGNSA. Trimming removed 9 bases from V and 7 bases from J; junction bases left unmatched: 7. The CDR3 is 13 residues long.

CDR3 amino acids: CASSTGVGTGELFF. The CDR3, as DNA: TGTGCCAGCAGTACGGGGGTGGGGACCGGGGAGCTGTTTTTT. The chain is built from TRBV7-8 and TRBJ2-2, with D possibly matching TRBD2 (6 bases). From germline, CDR1 is SGHVS and CDR2 FQNEAQ. The V end was cut by 6 bases, the J end by 5 bases, with 13 bases between. This CDR3 is built from 14 residues.

The CDR3 spells CASSELLIREKLFF. In nucleotides, the CDR3 is TGCGCCAGCAGTGAACTGCTTATACGCGAAAAACTGTTTTTT. V is TRBV10-2 and J is TRBJ1-4; the D is unclear. Germline V lookup: CDR1 WSHSY, CDR2 SAAADI. The CDR3 length is 14 residues. Trimming removed 3 bases from V and 8 bases from J, with 13 bases in between.

This sequence joins TRBV28 and TRBJ2-3; TRBD2 agrees at 10 bases. CDR3 length: 15 residues. The germline V gene encodes CDR1 MDHEN and CDR2 SYDVKM. Losses at the gene ends were 3 bases for V and 5 bases for J; bases not matched to a gene: 5. CDR3 loop: CASSFEREGGDTQYF. The CDR3 DNA reads TGTGCCAGCAGTTTTGAGCGGGAGGGGGGAGATACGCAGTATTTT. Filled out from reference TRBV28 and TRBJ2-3, the complete variable domain reads DVKVTQSSRYLVKRTGEKVFLECVQDMDHENMFWYRQDPGLGLRLIYFSYDVKMKEKGDIPEGYSVSREKKERFSLILESASTNQTSMYLCASSFEREGGDTQYFGPGTRLTVL.

This chain connects TRBV11-3 to TRBJ2-1; 9 nucleotides line up with TRBD2. V trimming: 5 bases; J trimming: 9 bases; junction bases outside the gene matches: 11. The V gene's germline CDR1 is SGHNT and CDR2 YENEEA. The CDR3 is 15 amino acids. The CDR3 bases are TGTGCCAGCAGCGACCGCGCAGCGGGAGGCTTTGAGCAGTTCTTC. Residues: CASSDRAAGGFEQFF. Full variable domain (missing parts from reference TRBV11-3 and TRBJ2-1): EAGVVQSPRYKIIEKKQPVAFWCNPISGHNTLYWYLQNLGQGPELLIRYENEEAVDDSQLPKDRFSAERLKGVDSTLKIQPAELGDSAVYLCASSDRAAGGFEQFFGPGTRLTVL.

This clone was detected a few times. The chain uses TRBV4-1 and TRBJ1-2, with TRBD1 matching over 7 bases. CDR1 and CDR2 from the germline V gene are MGHRA and YSYEKL. Losses at the gene ends were 0 bases for V and 2 bases for J; bases not matched to a gene: 6. The CDR3 length is 16 residues. Written as DNA, the CDR3 is TGCGCCAGCAGCCAAGATCGGACAGGACTCAACTATGGCTACACCTTC. Its protein is CASSQDRTGLNYGYTF.

This clone was counted only a few times. The rearrangement joins TRBV6-5 to TRBJ2-5, with a weak D call TRBD1 (5 bases). V dropped 6 bases and J dropped 7 bases, with 12 bases sitting between them. The CDR3 loop spans 12 amino acids. CDR1 is MNHEY, CDR2 SVGAGI, per germline. CDR3 in DNA: TGTGCCAGCAGCCCCTCGCAGGGGACCCAGTACTTC. Amino acid sequence: CASSPSQGTQYF.

The V and J genes are TRBV20-1 and TRBJ2-3; weak D call: TRBD2 (6 bases). Trimming left V 3 bases short and J 9 bases short, with 16 bases between. The germline gives CDR1 DFQATT, CDR2 SNEGSKA (reference sequence). The CDR3 covers 13 residues. The DNA of the CDR3 is TGCAGTGCTAGTATCGATGGGGGGAGGACGCAGTATTTT. It encodes CSASIDGGRTQYF.

This chain joins TRBV2 and TRBJ2-1; D is possibly TRBD1 (6 bases). The germline CDR1 and CDR2 sequences are SNHLY and FYNNEI. The CDR3 has 14 residues. V lost 5 bases and J 3 bases, leaving 11 bases between the germline ends. CDR3 DNA sequence: TGTGCCAGCAGTCGGACAGATTTCTACAATGAGCAGTTCTTC. This translates into CASSRTDFYNEQFF.

The V and J genes are TRBV18 and TRBJ2-3; a possible D gene is TRBD1 (6 bases). The CDR3 is 16 residues long. The germline CDR1 and CDR2 sequences are KGHSH and LQKENI. Trimming left V 3 bases short and J 0 bases short, with 13 bases between. This chain's CDR3 is CASSPFRTDSTDTQYF. CDR3 nucleotide sequence: TGTGCCAGCTCACCCTTCAGGACAGACAGCACAGATACGCAGTATTTT. Full variable domain (outside the CDR3, taken from reference TRBV18 and TRBJ2-3): NAGVMQNPRHLVRRRGQEARLRCSPMKGHSHVYWYRQLPEEGLKFMVYLQKENIIDESGMPKERFSAEFPKEGPSILRIQQVVRGDSAAYFCASSPFRTDSTDTQYFGPGTRLTVL.

The chain uses TRBV6-5 and TRBJ1-2; TRBD1 matches at 10 bases. The CDR3 has 15 residues. V lost 11 bases, J lost 8 bases, and 17 bases stayed unmatched. The germline gives CDR1 MNHEY, CDR2 SVGAGI. The CDR3 reads CACRQGAPSAEGYTF. The DNA of the CDR3 is TGTGCCTGTCGACAGGGGGCGCCGTCCGCAGAGGGCTACACCTTC.